The T cell receptor (beta chain) under discussion was sequenced for a study of beta chain features in type 1 diabetes. The entirety of the isolated RNA underwent reverse transcription, so expressed TCRB transcripts were sequenced. Sequencing used immunoSEQ multiplex PCR; TCRdb keeps in-frame clones, though not all of them. The sample gives around 240,000 clones, 9.6% of which show up once; under 0.045% is in the top ten. The table lists this clone with a few counts. Looked up from germline, CDR1 is MGHRA and CDR2 is YSYEKL. The CDR3 has 15 residues. V was shortened by 4 bases and J by 3 bases, with 15 bases between the two germline ends.

The clonotype comes from a woman aged 18-29 years in good health. This rearrangement joins TRBV4-1 to TRBJ1-1; D is uncertain. The sample was naive CD4+ T cells from blood. CDR3 bases: TGCGCCAGCAGCCGTCCTACGGGGTGGGACACTGAAGCTTTCTTT. This translates into CASSRPTGWDTEAFF.